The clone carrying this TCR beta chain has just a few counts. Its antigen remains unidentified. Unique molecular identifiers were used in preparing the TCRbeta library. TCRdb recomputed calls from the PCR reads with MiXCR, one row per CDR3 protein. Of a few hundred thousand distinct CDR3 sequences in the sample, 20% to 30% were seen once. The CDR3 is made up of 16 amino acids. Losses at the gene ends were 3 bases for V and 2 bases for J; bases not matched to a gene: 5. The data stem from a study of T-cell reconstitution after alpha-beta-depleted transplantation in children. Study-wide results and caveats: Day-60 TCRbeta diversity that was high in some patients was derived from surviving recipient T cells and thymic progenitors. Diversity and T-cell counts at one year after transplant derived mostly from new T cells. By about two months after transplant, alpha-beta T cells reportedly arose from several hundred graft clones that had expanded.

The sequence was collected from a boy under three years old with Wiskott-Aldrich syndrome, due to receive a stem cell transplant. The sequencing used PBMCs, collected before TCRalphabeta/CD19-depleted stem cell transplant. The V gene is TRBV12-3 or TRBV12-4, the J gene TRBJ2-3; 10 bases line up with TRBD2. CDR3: CASSFRGLALTDTQYF. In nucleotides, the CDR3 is TGTGCCAGCAGTTTTAGGGGACTAGCGCTCACAGATACGCAGTATTTT.